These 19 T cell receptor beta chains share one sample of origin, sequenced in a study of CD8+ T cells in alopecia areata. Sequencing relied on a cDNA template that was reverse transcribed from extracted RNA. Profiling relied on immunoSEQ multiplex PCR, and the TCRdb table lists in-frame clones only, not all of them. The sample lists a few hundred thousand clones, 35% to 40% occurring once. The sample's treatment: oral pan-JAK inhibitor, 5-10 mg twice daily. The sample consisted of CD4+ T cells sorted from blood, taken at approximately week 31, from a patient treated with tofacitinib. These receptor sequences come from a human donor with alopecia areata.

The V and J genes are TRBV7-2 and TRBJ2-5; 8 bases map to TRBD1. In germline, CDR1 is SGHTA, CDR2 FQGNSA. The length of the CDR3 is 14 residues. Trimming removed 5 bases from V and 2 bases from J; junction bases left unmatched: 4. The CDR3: CASSPDRAQETQYF. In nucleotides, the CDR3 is TGTGCCAGCAGCCCGGACAGGGCGCAAGAGACCCAGTACTTC.

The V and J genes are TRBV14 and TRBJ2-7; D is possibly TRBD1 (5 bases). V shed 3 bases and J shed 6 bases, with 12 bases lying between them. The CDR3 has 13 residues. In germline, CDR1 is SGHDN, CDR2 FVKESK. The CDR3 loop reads CASSQGRVGEQYF. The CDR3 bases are TGTGCCAGCAGCCAGGGCAGGGTGGGCGAGCAGTACTTC.

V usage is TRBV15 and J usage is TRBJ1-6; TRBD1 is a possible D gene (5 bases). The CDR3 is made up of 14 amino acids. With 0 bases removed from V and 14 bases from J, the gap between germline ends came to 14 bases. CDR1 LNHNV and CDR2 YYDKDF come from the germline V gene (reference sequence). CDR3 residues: CATSRDAGLKSLHF. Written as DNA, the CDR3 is TGTGCCACCAGCAGAGATGCGGGACTAAAATCCCTCCACTTT. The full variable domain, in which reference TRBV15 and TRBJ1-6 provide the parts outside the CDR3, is DAMVIQNPRYQVTQFGKPVTLSCSQTLNHNVMYWYQQKSSQAPKLLFHYYDKDFNNEADTPDNFQSRRPNTSFCFLDIRSPGLGDTAMYLCATSRDAGLKSLHFGNGTRLTVT.

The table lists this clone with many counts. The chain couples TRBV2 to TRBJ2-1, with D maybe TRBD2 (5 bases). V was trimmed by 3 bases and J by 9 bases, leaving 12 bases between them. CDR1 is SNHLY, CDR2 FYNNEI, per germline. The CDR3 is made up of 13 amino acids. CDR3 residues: CASSDEGSSEQFF. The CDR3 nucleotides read TGTGCCAGCAGTGACGAGGGAAGCAGTGAGCAGTTCTTC.

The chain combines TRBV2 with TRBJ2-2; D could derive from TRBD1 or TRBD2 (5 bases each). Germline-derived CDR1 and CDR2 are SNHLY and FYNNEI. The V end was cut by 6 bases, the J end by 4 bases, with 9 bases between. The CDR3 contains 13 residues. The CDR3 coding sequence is TGTGCCAGCAGGGGGACCGTCACCGGGGAGCTGTTTTTT. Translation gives CASRGTVTGELFF.

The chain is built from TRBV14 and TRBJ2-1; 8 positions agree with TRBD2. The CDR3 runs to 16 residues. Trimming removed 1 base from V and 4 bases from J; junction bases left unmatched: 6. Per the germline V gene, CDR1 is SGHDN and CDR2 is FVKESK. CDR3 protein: CASSQGVLAGYNEQFF. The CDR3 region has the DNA TGTGCCAGCAGCCAAGGAGTTCTAGCGGGTTACAATGAGCAGTTCTTC.

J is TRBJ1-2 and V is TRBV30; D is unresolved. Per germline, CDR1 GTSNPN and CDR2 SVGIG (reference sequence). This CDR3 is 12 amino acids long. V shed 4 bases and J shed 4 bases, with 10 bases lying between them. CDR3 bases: TGTGCCTGGACGACCGCGTTCTATGGCTACACCTTC. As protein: CAWTTAFYGYTF.

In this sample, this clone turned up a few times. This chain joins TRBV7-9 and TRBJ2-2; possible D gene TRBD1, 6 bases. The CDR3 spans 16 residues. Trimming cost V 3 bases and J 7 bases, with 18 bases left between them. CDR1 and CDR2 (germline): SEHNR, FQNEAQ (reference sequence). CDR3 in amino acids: CASSLERTATGGELFF. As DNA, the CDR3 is TGTGCCAGCAGCTTGGAAAGGACAGCCACCGGCGGGGAGCTGTTTTTT.

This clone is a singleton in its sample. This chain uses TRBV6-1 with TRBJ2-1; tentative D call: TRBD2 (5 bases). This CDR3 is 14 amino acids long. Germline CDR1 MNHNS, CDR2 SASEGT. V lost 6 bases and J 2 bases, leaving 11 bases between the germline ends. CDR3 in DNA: TGTGCCAGCAGAGCCGGGGTTACCTACAATGAGCAGTTCTTC. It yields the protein CASRAGVTYNEQFF.

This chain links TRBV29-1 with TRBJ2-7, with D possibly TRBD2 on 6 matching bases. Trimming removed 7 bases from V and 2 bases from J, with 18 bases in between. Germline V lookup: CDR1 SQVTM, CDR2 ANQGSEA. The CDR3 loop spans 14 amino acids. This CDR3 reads CSAVLARTTYEQYF. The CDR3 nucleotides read TGCAGCGCGGTCCTAGCGCGTACCACCTACGAGCAGTACTTC.

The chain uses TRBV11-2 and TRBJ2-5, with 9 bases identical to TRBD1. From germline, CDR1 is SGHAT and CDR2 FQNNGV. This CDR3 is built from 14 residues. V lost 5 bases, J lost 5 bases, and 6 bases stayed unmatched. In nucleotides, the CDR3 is TGTGCCAGCAGCCAAGGACAGGGGACTGAGACCCAGTACTTC. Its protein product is CASSQGQGTETQYF.

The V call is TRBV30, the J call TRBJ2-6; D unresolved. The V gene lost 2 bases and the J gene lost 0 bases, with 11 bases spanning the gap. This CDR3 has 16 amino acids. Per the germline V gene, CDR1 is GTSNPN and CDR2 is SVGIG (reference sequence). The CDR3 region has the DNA TGTGCCTGGAGTAGGACGGCATCCTCTGGGGCCAACGTCCTGACTTTC. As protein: CAWSRTASSGANVLTF. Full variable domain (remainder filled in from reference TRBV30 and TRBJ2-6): SQTIHQWPATLVQPVGSPLSLECTVEGTSNPNLYWYRQAAGRGLQLLFYSVGIGQISSEVPQNLSASRPQDRQFILSSKKLLLSDSGFYLCAWSRTASSGANVLTFGAGSRLTVL.

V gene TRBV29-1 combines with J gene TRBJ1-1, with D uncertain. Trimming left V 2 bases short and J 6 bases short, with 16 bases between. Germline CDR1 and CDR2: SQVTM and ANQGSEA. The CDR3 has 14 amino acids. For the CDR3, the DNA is TGCAGCGTTGAAACGGTACACTCTGTGGCTGAAGCTTTCTTT. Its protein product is CSVETVHSVAEAFF. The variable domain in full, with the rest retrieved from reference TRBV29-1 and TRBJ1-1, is SAVISQKPSRDICQRGTSLTIQCQVDSQVTMMFWYRQQPGQSLTLIATANQGSEATYESGFVIDKFPISRPNLTFSTLTVSNMSPEDSSIYLCSVETVHSVAEAFFGQGTRLTVV.

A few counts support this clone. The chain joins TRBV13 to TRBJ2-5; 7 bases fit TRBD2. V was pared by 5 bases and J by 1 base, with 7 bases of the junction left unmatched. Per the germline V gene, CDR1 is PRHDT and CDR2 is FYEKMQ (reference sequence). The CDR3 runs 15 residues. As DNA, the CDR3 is TGTGCCAGCAGCACGTTTAGCGGGCGCCAAGAGACCCAGTACTTC. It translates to CASSTFSGRQETQYF.

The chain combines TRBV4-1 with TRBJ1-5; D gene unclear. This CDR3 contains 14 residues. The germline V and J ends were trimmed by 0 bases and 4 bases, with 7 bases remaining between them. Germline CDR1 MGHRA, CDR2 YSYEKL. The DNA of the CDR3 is TGCGCCAGCAGCCAAGAGAGGTTTAATCAGCCCCAGCATTTT. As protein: CASSQERFNQPQHF.

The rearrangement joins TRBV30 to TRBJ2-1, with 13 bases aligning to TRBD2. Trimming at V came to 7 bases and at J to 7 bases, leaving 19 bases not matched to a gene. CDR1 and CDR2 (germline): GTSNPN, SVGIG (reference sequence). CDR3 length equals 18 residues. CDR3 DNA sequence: TGTGCCTTAACTTCGGGACTAGCGGGATGGGTCGGAGGAAATGAGCAGTTCTTC. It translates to CALTSGLAGWVGGNEQFF.

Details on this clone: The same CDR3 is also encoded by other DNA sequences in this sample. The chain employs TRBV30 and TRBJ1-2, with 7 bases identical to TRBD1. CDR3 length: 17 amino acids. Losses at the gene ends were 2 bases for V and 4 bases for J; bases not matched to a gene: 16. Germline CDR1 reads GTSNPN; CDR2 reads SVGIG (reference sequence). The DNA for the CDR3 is TGTGCCTGGAGTCCCCTGGGACAGCACTTAGGGGCCTATGGCTACACCTTC. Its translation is CAWSPLGQHLGAYGYTF.

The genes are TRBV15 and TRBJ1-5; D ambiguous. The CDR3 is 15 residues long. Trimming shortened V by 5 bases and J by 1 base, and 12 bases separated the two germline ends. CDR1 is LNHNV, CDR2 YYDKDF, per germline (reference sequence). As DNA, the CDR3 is TGTGCCACCAGCGGCTTAGGACTCAGCAATCAGCCCCAGCATTTT. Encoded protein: CATSGLGLSNQPQHF.

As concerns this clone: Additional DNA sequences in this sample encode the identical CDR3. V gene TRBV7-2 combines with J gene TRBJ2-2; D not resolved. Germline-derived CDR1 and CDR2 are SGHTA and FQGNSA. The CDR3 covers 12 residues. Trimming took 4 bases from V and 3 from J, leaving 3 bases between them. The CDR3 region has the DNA TGTGCCAGCAGCTCTTACACCGGGGAGCTGTTTTTT. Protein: CASSSYTGELFF.